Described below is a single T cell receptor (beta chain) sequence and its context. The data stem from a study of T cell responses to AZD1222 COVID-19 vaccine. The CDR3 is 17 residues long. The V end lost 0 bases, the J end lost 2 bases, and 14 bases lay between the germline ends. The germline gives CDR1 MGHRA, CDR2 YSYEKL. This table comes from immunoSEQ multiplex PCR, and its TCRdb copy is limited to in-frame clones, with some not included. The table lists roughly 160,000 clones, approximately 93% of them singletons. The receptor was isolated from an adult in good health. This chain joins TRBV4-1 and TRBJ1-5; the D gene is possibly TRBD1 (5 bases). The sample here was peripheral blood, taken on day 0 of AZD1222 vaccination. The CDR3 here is CASSQDPGLGGNQPQHF. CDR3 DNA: TGCGCCAGCAGCCAAGATCCGGGTTTGGGGGGCAATCAGCCCCAGCATTTT.